The TCR beta chain described here comes from a study of regulatory T cells in long-lasting Graves disease. Assembly of TCR beta libraries relied on iRepertoire HTBI primers together with Arm-PCR of CDR3 regions. TCRdb called the multiplex PCR reads again in MiXCR, with one record for every CDR3 protein. The sample includes 500,000 or so distinct CDR3 sequences, under 20% of them seen just once. The ends were cut back, 0 bases at V and 5 bases at J, with 17 bases in the middle. This CDR3 is built from 16 residues. Per germline, CDR1 DFQATT and CDR2 SNEGSKA (reference sequence). Time point described: newly diagnosed GD, antithyroid drugs for less than 3 months. From RNA extracted from PBMCs, the TCR library was made. This clonotype was counted between two and nine times. These sequences were also reported in another study, on T cells in Graves' hyperthyroidism and ophthalmopathy.

Sequencing used peripheral blood mononuclear cells (PBMCs), obtained at new diagnosis, from a patient treated with antithyroid drugs. This chain uses TRBV20-1 with TRBJ1-5, with TRBD1 as a possible D gene (6 bases). The clonotype originates from a man in his forties with Graves disease. The CDR3 loop reads CSARDGRGLGHQPQHF. CDR3 in DNA: TGCAGTGCTAGAGACGGAAGGGGGTTGGGTCATCAGCCCCAGCATTTT.